This T cell receptor beta chain derives from a study of response to subunit inactivated influenza vaccine. General observations from the study: Every seasonal influenza vaccination brings in few new T cells, the authors suggested.

A word on this clonotype: The target antigen is unknown.

TCRdb reprocessed the RT-PCR reads via MiXCR and lists one record per CDR3 protein. Among roughly 520,000 distinct CDR3 sequences listed, about 25% were seen once. Germline CDR1 reads WSHSY; CDR2 reads SAAADI. Trimming cost V 6 bases and J 0 bases, with 12 bases left between them. CDR3 size: 14 residues. The specimen was CD4+ T cells sorted from PBMCs, collected 5 to 6 days after vaccination. The chain has TRBV10-2 and TRBJ2-7; D gene ambiguous. The TCR comes from a man aged 50 to 59 who received an inactivated influenza vaccine. CDR3 loop: CASSERHFSYEQYF. The CDR3 nucleotides are TGCGCCAGCAGCGAAAGACACTTCTCCTACGAGCAGTACTTC.